This T cell receptor (beta chain) was identified in a study of cytomegalovirus exposure and HLA in healthy donors. The study, taken as a whole, reports: Specificity for CMV antigens was confirmed in vitro for three of the CMV-associated chains. Earlier results showed most TCR beta V segments being productive about 90% or about 30% of the time.

CDR1 is SGHTA, CDR2 FQGNSA, per germline. CDR3 size: 12 residues. J gave up 11 bases and V 6 bases, and 5 bases lay outside the gene matches. As for this clone: What it binds is not known.

Amplification used 60 Vbeta primers and 13 Jbeta primers. TCRdb's copy holds only in-frame clones and misses some; the assay was immunoSEQ multiplex PCR. The sample includes roughly 260,000 clones, approximately 84% of them seen just once. This clonotype originated in a woman aged 40 to 49 in good health and CMV-seropositive. The chain recombines TRBV7-2 with TRBJ1-1; 11 nucleotides align to TRBD1. The sequencing input was PBMCs. The CDR3 DNA reads as TGTGCCAGCAGTCGGGACAGGGGGAAGGCTTTCTTT. This encodes CASSRDRGKAFF.